Sequencing of this T cell receptor beta chain was carried out in a study of CD8 T cells in ankylosing spondylitis. Each TCR beta library was made by quantitative 5'-RACE that incorporated molecular barcodes. TCRdb independently ran MiXCR on the 5' RACE reads; one entry per CDR3 protein. The sample has about 510,000 distinct CDR3 sequences; about 5.7% are singletons. The CDR3 totals 15 residues. Germline trimming cut 7 bases from V and 1 base from J; bases unmatched to any gene: 8. In germline, CDR1 is SEHNR, CDR2 FQNEAQ (reference sequence). Study results and limitations: Earlier authors reported some of these motif variants in reactive arthritis synovial fluid and blood. Ankylosing spondylitis blood appeared to carry a characteristic TCR beta motif of fewer than 10 highly homologous variants. Clones linked to the disease showed a CD8+ phenotype. They occurred at relatively low frequencies in peripheral blood. Matched synovial fluid from ankylosing spondylitis patients was reported to be enriched for disease-linked clones.

This clonotype occurred many times. Its specificity is unknown. The receptor comes from a male donor with ankylosing spondylitis. Sequencing was carried out using blood, either unsorted or a sorted T cell fraction (not recorded which). The rearrangement joins TRBV7-9 to TRBJ1-2, with 8 nucleotides matching TRBD1. In DNA, the CDR3 is TGTGCCAGCACCCATAGGGACAGGCGTAACTATGGCTACACCTTC. Protein product: CASTHRDRRNYGYTF.